The sequence of this TCR beta chain was determined in a study of identical twins. The study's findings and limits: With abundant cord blood beta clonotypes, insertions were fewer; memory repertoires showed no such pattern.

TCRdb re-analysed the 5' RACE reads in MiXCR, keeping a single row per CDR3 protein. The data show 600,000 to 850,000 distinct CDR3 sequences, around a sixth seen once. This clonotype came up a few times. Its target is unknown. This CDR3 spans 14 amino acids. The V gene lost 4 bases and the J gene lost 1 base, with 10 bases spanning the gap. Germline V gives CDR1 LGHNA, CDR2 YSLEER. These data were also reused for a study on T cells expressing NK-cell markers. That report adds: Among the eight sequenced donors, seven tested HCMV-seropositive and one tested seronegative.

This TCR came from a woman aged 18 to 35 in good health. The sequencing input was PBMCs. The chain combines TRBV4-3 with TRBJ1-1; D not certain. CDR3 bases: TGCGCCAGCAGCCCTGAAGTTGCGAACACTGAAGCTTTCTTT. Its protein product is CASSPEVANTEAFF.